These 13 T cell receptor beta chains were sequenced from one sample in a study of CD8 T cells in ankylosing spondylitis. TCRdb re-called the 5' RACE reads with MiXCR, one entry per CDR3 protein. Of about 240,000 distinct CDR3 sequences in the sample, over 8.5% were seen once. What was sequenced was blood, either unsorted or a sorted T cell fraction (not recorded which). Receptor source: a male donor with ankylosing spondylitis or in good health (not recorded which).

This clonotype was recorded many times. This chain uses TRBV14 with TRBJ2-2; the D gene could be TRBD1 or TRBD2 (5 bases each). The V and J ends lost 3 bases and 8 bases respectively, with 7 bases between them. Germline V gene data show CDR1 as SGHDN and CDR2 as FVKESK. This CDR3 contains 12 residues. Written as DNA, the CDR3 is TGTGCCAGCAGCCAGGGACCGGGGGAGCTGTTTTTT. Protein product: CASSQGPGELFF.

In this sample, this clonotype turned up many times. The CDR3: CATAGTLGTEAFF. In DNA form, the CDR3 reads TGTGCCACCGCGGGGACGCTGGGCACTGAAGCTTTCTTT. The chain links TRBV10-3 to TRBJ1-1; perhaps TRBD1 as D (5 bases). Germline CDR1 ENHRY, CDR2 SYGVKD. The CDR3 is made up of 13 amino acids. V gave up 10 bases and J gave up 4 bases, with 16 bases separating them.

This clonotype was recorded at least ten times. The rearrangement joins TRBV7-2 to TRBJ2-3, with 7 bases matching TRBD2. The J segment lost 2 bases and the V segment lost 5 bases, leaving 4 bases of the junction unmatched. Germline V lookup: CDR1 SGHTA, CDR2 FQGNSA. This CDR3 has 14 amino acids. The CDR3 protein is CASSPSGYTDTQYF. The DNA of the CDR3 is TGTGCCAGCAGCCCTAGCGGATACACAGATACGCAGTATTTT.

Ten or more counts support this clonotype. This sequence joins TRBV11-2 and TRBJ2-5; no definite D call. There are 15 residues in the CDR3. Trimming took 5 bases from V and 2 from J, leaving 15 bases between them. Germline CDR1 reads SGHAT; CDR2 reads FQNNGV. CDR3 residues: CASSPRRTIQETQYF. The CDR3 DNA reads as TGTGCCAGCAGCCCCCGACGGACGATACAAGAGACCCAGTACTTC.

This clonotype was seen at least ten times. This sequence joins TRBV5-6 and TRBJ1-4; maybe TRBD1 (5 bases). V was cut by 2 bases and J by 8 bases, with 19 bases left in between. Per the germline V gene, CDR1 is SGHDT and CDR2 is YYEEEE. This CDR3 region has 16 residues. For the CDR3, the DNA is TGTGCCAGCAGCTTAGCCGGGGCAAATCAGAGGGAAAAACTGTTTTTT. Translation gives CASSLAGANQREKLFF.

V and J are TRBV5-1 and TRBJ1-2; TRBD1 aligns across 8 bases. V was pared by 3 bases and J by 4 bases, with 8 bases of the junction left unmatched. Germline V gene lookup returns CDR1 SGHRS and CDR2 YFSETQ. The CDR3 is made up of 15 amino acids. The CDR3 loop is CASSWTDRDLYGYTF. The DNA for the CDR3 is TGCGCCAGCAGCTGGACGGACAGGGATCTCTATGGCTACACCTTC.

The table lists this clonotype with many counts. The CDR3 region has the DNA TGTGCCAGCAGCTTCCGGGCGGGGACCTACGAGCAGTACTTC. Protein: CASSFRAGTYEQYF. V is TRBV7-8 and J is TRBJ2-7; the D gene is possibly TRBD2 (6 bases). CDR1 and CDR2 (germline): SGHVS, FQNEAQ. Trimming stripped 3 bases from V and 2 bases from J, with 11 bases between. The CDR3 has 14 amino acids. The full variable domain, completed using reference TRBV7-8 and TRBJ2-7, is GAGVSQSPRYKVAKRGQDVALRCDPISGHVSLFWYQQALGQGPEFLTYFQNEAQLDKSGLPSDRFFAERPEGSVSTLKIQRTQQEDSAVYLCASSFRAGTYEQYFGPGTRLTVT.

There are many counts of this clonotype. The V call is TRBV7-9, the J call TRBJ1-4; 7 positions agree with TRBD1. Germline lookup yields CDR1 SEHNR and CDR2 FQNEAQ (reference sequence). The CDR3 is 15 amino acids. V trimming: 5 bases; J trimming: 8 bases; junction bases outside the gene matches: 11. The CDR3, as DNA: TGTGCCAGCAGCGTAACCGGGACAGTAAGGGAAAAACTGTTTTTT. Translation gives CASSVTGTVREKLFF.

This clonotype was observed many times. This chain links TRBV5-1 with TRBJ2-7; 9 bases map to TRBD2. Trimming removed 0 bases from V and 3 bases from J; junction bases left unmatched: 10. The CDR3 loop spans 17 amino acids. Germline CDR1 is SGHRS and CDR2 is YFSETQ. CDR3 loop: CASSLVSSGSEGYEQYF. For the CDR3, the DNA is TGCGCCAGCAGCTTGGTTAGTAGCGGGAGTGAAGGCTACGAGCAGTACTTC.

This clonotype came up a few times. V usage is TRBV27 and J usage is TRBJ1-1; D unclear. The V end lost 3 bases, the J end lost 1 base, and 9 bases lay between the germline ends. Germline loops: CDR1 MNHEY, CDR2 SMNVEV (reference sequence). CDR3 size: 14 residues. This chain's CDR3 is CASSLGGRNTEAFF. The CDR3 DNA sequence: TGTGCCAGCAGTTTGGGAGGGAGGAACACTGAAGCTTTCTTT.

This clonotype was seen repeatedly, ten times or more. V and J are TRBV29-1 and TRBJ1-2, with TRBD1 as a possible D gene (5 bases). The germline CDR1 and CDR2 sequences are SQVTM and ANQGSEA. Trimming took off 6 bases at V and 6 bases at J, with 8 bases between the two ends. The CDR3 is made up of 10 amino acids. The CDR3 sequence: CSVAGNGYTF. The CDR3 coding sequence is TGCAGCGTGGCAGGGAATGGCTACACCTTC.

V is TRBV5-6 and J is TRBJ2-3; 14 bases match TRBD2. Germline values: CDR1 SGHDT, CDR2 YYEEEE. The V and J ends lost 3 bases and 0 bases, in that order; junction bases with no gene match: 9. The CDR3 contains 19 residues. CDR3 sequence: CASSSPGTSGGLSTDTQYF. The CDR3 DNA reads TGTGCCAGCAGCTCTCCCGGGACTAGCGGGGGCCTGAGCACAGATACGCAGTATTTT.

This clonotype was seen repeatedly, ten times or more. V and J are TRBV20-1 and TRBJ2-7; the match to TRBD2 covers 7 bases. From germline, CDR1 is DFQATT and CDR2 SNEGSKA (reference sequence). The V segment lost 3 bases and the J segment 0 bases; nucleotides outside the gene matches: 5. The CDR3 spans 14 residues. CDR3: CSASRRGSSYEQYF. The CDR3, as DNA: TGCAGTGCTAGTCGGCGGGGGAGCTCCTACGAGCAGTACTTC.